The clone carrying this T cell receptor (beta chain) was picked up one time. Its antigen is currently unknown. The data belong to a study of T cell responses to AZD1222 COVID-19 vaccine. Study-level background: Pooling of second doses given at about 4 or about 12 weeks was done. Study-wide results and caveats: After the peak T cell response, and only then, were repertoires sampled. The breadth and depth of Spike-specific TCRs increased once two AZD1222 doses had been given.

The data were produced by immunoSEQ multiplex PCR, yet TCRdb's version contains in-frame clones alone and is incomplete. The sample has about 130,000 clones; 75% to 95% are singletons. V lost 6 bases and J lost 11, with 17 bases in between. This CDR3 is 13 amino acids long. The receptor's source is an adult in good health. Sequencing was performed on peripheral blood, taken on day 0 of AZD1222 vaccination. This chain connects TRBV12-3 or TRBV12-4 to TRBJ1-5, with D tentatively TRBD1 (5 bases). The CDR3: CASRWGSGGAQHF. DNA of the CDR3: TGTGCCAGCAGGTGGGGTAGCGGGGGGGCCCAGCATTTT.